This T cell receptor (beta chain) was observed in a study of T cells after posttransplantation cyclophosphamide. Study-wide results and limits: Recipient CMV seropositivity and CMV reactivation strongly tracked TRB clonality. Later post-transplant blood repertoires were often dominated by donor CD8+ memory clones.

Repertoires were generated with immunoSEQ multiplex PCR, while TCRdb's copy carries only in-frame clones and drops some. Reported are 30,000 to 45,000 clones, none seen only once; the ten largest carry 1% to 1.5%. This clone was observed many times. Its antigen is not identified. The specimen sequenced was PBMCs. The sequence was obtained from a girl aged 5-17 years in good health, CMV-negative, and a related stem cell transplant donor.

CDR3 coding DNA: TGTGCCAGTACGGAGGGTTGGGGTGGCTACACCTTC. Translating it yields CASTEGWGGYTF. This chain joins TRBV19 and TRBJ1-2; no firm D call. Germline V gene data show CDR1 as LNHDA and CDR2 as SQIVND (reference sequence). The V and J ends lost 7 bases and 7 bases respectively, with 13 bases between them. This CDR3 spans 12 amino acids.